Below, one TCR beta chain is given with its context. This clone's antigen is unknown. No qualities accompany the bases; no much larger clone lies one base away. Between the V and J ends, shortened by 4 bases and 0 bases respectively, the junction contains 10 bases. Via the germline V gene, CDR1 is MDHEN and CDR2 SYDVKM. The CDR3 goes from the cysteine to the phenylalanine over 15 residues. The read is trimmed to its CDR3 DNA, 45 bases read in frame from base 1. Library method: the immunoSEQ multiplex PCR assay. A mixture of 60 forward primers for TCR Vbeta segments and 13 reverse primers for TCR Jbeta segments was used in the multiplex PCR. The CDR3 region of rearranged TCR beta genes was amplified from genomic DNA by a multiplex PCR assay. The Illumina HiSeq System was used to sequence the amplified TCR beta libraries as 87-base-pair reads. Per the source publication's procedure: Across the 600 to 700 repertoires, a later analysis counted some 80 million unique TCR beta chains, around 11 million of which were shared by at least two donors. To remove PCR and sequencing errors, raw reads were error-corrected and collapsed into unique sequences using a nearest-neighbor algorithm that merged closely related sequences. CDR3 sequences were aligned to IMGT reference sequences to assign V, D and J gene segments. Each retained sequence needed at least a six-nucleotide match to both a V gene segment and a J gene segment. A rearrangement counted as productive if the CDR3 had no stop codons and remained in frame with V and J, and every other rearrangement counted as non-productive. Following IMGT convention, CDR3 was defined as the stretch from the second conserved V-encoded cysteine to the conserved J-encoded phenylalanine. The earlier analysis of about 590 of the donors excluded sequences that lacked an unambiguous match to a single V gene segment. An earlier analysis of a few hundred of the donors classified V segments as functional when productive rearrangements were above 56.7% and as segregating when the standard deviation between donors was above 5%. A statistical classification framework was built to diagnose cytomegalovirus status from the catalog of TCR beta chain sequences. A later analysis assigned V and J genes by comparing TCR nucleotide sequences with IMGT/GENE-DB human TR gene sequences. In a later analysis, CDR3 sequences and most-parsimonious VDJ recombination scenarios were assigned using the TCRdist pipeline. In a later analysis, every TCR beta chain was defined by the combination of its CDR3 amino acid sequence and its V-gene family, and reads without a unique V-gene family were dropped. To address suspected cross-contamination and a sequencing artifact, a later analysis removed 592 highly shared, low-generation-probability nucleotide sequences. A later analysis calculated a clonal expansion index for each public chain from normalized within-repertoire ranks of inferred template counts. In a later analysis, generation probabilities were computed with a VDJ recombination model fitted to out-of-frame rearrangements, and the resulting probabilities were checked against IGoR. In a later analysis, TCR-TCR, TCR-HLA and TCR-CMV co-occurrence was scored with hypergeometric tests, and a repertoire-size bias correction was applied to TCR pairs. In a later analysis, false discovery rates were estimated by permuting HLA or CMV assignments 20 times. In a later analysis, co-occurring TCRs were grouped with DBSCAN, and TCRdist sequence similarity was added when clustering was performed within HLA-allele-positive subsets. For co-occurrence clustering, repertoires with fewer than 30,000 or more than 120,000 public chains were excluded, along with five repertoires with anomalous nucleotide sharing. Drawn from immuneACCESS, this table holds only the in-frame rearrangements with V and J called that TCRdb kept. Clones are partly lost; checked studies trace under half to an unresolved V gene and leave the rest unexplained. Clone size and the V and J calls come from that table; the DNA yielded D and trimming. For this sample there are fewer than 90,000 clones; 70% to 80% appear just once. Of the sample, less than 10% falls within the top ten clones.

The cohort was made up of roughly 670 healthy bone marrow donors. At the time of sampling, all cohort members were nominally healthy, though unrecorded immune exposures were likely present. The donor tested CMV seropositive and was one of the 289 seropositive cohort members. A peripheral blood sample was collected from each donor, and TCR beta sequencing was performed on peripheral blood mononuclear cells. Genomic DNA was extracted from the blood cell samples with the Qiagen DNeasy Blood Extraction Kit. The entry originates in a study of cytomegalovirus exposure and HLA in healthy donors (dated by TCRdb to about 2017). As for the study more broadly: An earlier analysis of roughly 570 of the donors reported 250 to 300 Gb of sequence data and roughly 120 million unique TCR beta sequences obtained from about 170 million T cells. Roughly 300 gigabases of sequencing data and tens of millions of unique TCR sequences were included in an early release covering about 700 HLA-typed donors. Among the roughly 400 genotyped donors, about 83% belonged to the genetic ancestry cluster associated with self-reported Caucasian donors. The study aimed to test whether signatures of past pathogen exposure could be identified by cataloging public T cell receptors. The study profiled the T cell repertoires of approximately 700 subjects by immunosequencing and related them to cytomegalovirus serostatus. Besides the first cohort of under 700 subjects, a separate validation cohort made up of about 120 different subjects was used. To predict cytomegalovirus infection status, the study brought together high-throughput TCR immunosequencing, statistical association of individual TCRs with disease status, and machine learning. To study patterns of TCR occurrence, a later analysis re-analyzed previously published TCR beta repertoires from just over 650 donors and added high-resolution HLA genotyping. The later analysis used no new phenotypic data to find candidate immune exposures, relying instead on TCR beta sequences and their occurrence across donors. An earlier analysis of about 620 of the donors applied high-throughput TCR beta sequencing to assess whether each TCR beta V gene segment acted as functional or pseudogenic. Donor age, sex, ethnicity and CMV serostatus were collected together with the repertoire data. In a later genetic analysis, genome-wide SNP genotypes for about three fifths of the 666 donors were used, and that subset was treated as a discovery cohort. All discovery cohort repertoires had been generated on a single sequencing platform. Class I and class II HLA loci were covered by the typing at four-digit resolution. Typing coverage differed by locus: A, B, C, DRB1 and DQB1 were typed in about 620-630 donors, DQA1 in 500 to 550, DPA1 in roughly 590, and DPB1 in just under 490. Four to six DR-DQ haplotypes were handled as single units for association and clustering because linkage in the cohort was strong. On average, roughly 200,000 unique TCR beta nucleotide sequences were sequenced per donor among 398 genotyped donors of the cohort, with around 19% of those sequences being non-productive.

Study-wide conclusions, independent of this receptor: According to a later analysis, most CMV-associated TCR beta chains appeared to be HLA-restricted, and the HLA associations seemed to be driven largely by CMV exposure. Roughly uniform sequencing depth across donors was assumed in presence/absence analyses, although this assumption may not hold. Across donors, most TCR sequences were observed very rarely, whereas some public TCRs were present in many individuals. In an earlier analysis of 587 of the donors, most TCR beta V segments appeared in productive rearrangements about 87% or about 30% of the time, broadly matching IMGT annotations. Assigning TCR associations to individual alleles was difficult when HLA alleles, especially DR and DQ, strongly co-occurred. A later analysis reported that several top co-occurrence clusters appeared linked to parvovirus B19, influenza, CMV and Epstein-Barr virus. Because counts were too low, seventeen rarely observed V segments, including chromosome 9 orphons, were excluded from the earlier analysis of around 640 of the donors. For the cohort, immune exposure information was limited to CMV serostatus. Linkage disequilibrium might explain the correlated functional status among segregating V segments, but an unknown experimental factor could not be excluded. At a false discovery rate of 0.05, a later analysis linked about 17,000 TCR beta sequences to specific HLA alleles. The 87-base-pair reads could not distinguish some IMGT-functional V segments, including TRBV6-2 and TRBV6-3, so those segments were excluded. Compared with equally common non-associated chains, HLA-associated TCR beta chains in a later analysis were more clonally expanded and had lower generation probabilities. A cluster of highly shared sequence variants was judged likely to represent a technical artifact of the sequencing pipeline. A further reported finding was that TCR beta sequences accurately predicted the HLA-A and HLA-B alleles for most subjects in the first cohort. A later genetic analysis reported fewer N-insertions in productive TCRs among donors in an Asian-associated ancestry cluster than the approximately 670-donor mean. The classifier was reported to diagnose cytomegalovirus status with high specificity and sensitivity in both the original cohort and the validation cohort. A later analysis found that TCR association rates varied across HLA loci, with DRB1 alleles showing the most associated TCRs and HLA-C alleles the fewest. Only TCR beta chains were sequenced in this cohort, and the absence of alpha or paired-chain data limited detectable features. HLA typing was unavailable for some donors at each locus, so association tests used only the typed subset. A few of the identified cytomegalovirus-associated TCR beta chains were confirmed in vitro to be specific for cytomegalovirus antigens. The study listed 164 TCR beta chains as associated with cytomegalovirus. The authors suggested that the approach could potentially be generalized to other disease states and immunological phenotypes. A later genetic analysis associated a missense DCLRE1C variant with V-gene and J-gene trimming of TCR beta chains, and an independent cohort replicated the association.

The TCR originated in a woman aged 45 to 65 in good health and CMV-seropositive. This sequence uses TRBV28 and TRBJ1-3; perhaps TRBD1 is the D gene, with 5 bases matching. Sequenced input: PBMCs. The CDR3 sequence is CASSSLTVSGNTIYF. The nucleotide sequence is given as TGTGCCAGCAGTTCGCTGACAGTCTCTGGAAACACCATATATTTT.